This TCR beta chain appears in the sequencing data of a study of T cell responses to AZD1222 COVID-19 vaccine. Profiled with immunoSEQ multiplex PCR; TCRdb holds only in-frame clones, not every one. Of 140,000 to 150,000 clones in the sample, about 86% were seen once. Germline V gene sequence: CDR1 KGHSH, CDR2 LQKENI. This CDR3 has 13 amino acids. The ends were cut back, 2 bases at V and 0 bases at J, with 4 bases in the middle. This clone was observed a single time. The chain is built from TRBV18 and TRBJ1-2, with no clear D. This sample comprised peripheral blood, obtained 28 days after the second AZD1222 dose. The receptor's source is an adult who received the AZD1222 COVID-19 vaccine. DNA of the CDR3: TGTGCCAGCTCACCAATGTCTAACTATGGCTACACCTTC. Translating it yields CASSPMSNYGYTF.